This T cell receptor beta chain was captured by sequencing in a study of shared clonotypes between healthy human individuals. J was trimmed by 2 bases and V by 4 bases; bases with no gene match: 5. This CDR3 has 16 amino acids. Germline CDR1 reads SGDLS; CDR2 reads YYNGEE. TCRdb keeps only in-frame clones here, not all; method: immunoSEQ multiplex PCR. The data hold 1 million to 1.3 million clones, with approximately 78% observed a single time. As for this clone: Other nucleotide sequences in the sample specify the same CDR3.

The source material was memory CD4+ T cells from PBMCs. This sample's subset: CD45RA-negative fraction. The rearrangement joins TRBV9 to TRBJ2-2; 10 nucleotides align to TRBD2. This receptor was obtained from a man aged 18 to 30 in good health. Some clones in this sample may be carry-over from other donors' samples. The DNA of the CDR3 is TGTGCCAGCAGCCCAAGGACTAGCGGAAACACCGGGGAGCTGTTTTTT. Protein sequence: CASSPRTSGNTGELFF.